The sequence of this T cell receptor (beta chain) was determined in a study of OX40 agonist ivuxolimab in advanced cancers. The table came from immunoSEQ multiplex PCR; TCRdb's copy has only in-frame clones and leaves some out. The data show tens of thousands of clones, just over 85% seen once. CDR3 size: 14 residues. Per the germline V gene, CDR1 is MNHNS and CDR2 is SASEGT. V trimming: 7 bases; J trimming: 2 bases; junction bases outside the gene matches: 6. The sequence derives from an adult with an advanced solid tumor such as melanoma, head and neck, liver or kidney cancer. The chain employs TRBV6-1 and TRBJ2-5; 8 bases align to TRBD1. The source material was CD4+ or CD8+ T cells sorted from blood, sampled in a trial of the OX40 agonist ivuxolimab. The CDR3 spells CASTTGQGQETQYF. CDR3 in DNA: TGTGCCAGCACTACCGGACAGGGTCAAGAGACCCAGTACTTC.